These 4 T cell receptor beta chains were sequenced from one sample in a study of T cells in Graves' hyperthyroidism and ophthalmopathy. TCR beta CDR3 sequences were amplified from RNA transcripts. When the TCR CDR3 underwent first-round RT-PCR, the HTBI primer set was used. TCRdb fed the multiplex PCR reads into MiXCR, producing one record per CDR3 protein. The repertoire holds about 560,000 distinct CDR3 sequences, with approximately 15% as singletons. Material for sequencing was blood. These receptors were collected from a woman aged 18 to 35 with Graves' hyperthyroidism.

The rearrangement uses TRBV29-1 and TRBJ2-1, with 10 nucleotides matching TRBD2. Looked up from germline, CDR1 is SQVTM and CDR2 is ANQGSEA. This CDR3 is built from 14 residues. Trimming removed 1 base from V and 6 bases from J; junction bases left unmatched: 3. CDR3 sequence (DNA): TGCAGCGTTGAAGGCCTAGCGGGAGTCAATGAGCAGTTCTTC. Amino acid sequence: CSVEGLAGVNEQFF.

Points on this clonotype: This may stem from a read error, because a much larger clone lies one nucleotide away. The chain links TRBV5-1 to TRBJ1-1; D uncertain. There are 14 residues in the CDR3. Germline CDR1 and CDR2: SGHRS and YFSETQ. Here the CDR3 reads CASSLLEGGTEVFF. The CDR3 bases are TGCGCCAGCAGTCTTCTTGAGGGCGGCACTGAAGTTTTCTTT.

This clonotype has ten or more counts. The rearrangement uses TRBV20-1 and TRBJ2-3; weak D call: TRBD1 (6 bases). The CDR3 contains 12 residues. The ends were cut back, 8 bases at V and 2 bases at J, with 11 bases in the middle. Germline CDR1 is DFQATT and CDR2 is SNEGSKA (reference sequence). The CDR3 loop reads CSSRTATDTQYF. The CDR3 DNA sequence: TGCAGTTCTCGGACAGCCACAGATACGCAGTATTTT.

This rearrangement joins TRBV30 to TRBJ2-3, with 10 bases lining up with TRBD2. J gave up 4 bases and V 8 bases, and 6 bases lay outside the gene matches. This CDR3 comprises 13 residues. From germline, CDR1 is GTSNPN and CDR2 SVGIG (reference sequence). The CDR3 spells CAAAGGPPDTQYF. The CDR3 coding sequence is TGTGCCGCAGCGGGAGGGCCCCCAGATACGCAGTATTTT. The full variable domain, completed using reference TRBV30 and TRBJ2-3, is SQTIHQWPATLVQPVGSPLSLECTVEGTSNPNLYWYRQAAGRGLQLLFYSVGIGQISSEVPQNLSASRPQDRQFILSSKKLLLSDSGFYLCAAAGGPPDTQYFGPGTRLTVL.